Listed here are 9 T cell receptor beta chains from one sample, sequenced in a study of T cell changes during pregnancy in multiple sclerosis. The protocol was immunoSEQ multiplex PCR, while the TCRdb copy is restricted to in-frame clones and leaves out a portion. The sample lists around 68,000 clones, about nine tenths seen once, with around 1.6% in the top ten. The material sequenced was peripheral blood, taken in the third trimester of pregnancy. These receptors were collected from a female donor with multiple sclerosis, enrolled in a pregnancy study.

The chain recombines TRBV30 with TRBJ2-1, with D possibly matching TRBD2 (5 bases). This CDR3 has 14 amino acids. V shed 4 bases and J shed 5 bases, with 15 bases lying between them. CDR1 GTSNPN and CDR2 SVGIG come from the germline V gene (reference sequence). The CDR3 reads CAWNRGLENNEQFF. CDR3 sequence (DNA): TGTGCCTGGAACAGAGGGCTTGAGAACAATGAGCAGTTCTTC.

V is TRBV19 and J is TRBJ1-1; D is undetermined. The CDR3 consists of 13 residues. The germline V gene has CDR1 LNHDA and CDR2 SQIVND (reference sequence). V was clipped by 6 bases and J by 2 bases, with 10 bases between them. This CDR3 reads CASRLPGNTEAFF. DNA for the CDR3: TGTGCCAGTAGACTTCCAGGTAACACTGAAGCTTTCTTT.

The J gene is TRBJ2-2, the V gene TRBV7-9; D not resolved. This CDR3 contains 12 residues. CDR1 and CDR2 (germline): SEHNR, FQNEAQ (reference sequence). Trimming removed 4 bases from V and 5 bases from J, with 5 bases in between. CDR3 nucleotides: TGTGCCAGCAGCTCCATGACCGGGGAGCTGTTTTTT. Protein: CASSSMTGELFF.

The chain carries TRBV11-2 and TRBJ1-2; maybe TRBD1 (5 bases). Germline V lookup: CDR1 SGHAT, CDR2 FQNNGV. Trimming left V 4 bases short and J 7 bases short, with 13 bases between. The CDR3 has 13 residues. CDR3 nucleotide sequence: TGTGCCAGCAGCTCAGGGTCCCAAGGTGGCTACACCTTC. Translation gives CASSSGSQGGYTF.

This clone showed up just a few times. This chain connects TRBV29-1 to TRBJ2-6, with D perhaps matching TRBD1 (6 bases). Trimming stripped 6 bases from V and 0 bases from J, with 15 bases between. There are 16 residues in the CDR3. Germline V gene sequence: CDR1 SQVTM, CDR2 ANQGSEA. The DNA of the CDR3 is TGCAGCGTCCCGACAGGACCCAGCTCTGGGGCCAACGTCCTGACTTTC. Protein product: CSVPTGPSSGANVLTF. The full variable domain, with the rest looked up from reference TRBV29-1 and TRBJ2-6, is SAVISQKPSRDICQRGTSLTIQCQVDSQVTMMFWYRQQPGQSLTLIATANQGSEATYESGFVIDKFPISRPNLTFSTLTVSNMSPEDSSIYLCSVPTGPSSGANVLTFGAGSRLTVL.

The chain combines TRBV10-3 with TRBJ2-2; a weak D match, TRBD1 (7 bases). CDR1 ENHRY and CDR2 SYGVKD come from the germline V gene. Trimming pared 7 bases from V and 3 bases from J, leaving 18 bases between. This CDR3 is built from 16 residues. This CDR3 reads CAITGDSGSDTGELFF. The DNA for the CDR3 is TGTGCCATCACCGGGGACAGCGGGTCGGACACCGGGGAGCTGTTTTTT.

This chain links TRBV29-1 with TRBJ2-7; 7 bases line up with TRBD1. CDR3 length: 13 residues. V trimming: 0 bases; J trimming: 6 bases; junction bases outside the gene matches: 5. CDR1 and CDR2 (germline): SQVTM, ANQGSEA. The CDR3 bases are TGCAGCGTTGAAGAAGGACAGGTTAGCGAGCAGTACTTC. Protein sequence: CSVEEGQVSEQYF.

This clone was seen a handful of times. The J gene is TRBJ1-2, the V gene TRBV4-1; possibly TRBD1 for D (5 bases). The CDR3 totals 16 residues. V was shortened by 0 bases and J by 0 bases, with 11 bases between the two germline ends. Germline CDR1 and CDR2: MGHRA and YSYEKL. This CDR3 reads CASSQDPRAANYGYTF. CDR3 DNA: TGCGCCAGCAGCCAAGACCCCAGGGCGGCTAACTATGGCTACACCTTC.

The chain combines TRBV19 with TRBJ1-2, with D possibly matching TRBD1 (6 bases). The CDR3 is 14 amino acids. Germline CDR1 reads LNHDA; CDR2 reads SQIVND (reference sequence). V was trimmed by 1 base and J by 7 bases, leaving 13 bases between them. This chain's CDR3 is CASSIGTGPPGYTF. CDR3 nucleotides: TGTGCCAGTAGTATAGGAACAGGGCCCCCTGGCTACACCTTC.